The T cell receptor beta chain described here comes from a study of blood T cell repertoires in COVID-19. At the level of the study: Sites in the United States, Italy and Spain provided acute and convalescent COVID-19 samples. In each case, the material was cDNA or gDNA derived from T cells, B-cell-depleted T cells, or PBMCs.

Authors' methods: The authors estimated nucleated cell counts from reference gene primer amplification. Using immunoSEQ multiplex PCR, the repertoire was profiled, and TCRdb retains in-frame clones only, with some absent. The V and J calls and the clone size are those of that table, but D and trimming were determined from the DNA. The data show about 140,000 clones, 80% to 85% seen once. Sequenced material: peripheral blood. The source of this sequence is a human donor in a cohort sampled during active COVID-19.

The CDR3 region is CASSLSRTGSYGYTF. The CDR3 DNA reads as TGTGCCAGCAGCTTAAGCCGGACAGGGTCTTATGGCTACACCTTC. The genes are TRBV11-2 and TRBJ1-2; 8 bases match TRBD1. Germline assignment: CDR1 SGHAT and CDR2 FQNNGV. V shed 2 bases and J 5 bases; nucleotides not matched to a gene: 7. The CDR3 consists of 15 residues.